These 2 T cell receptor beta chains came from one sample sequenced in a study of CD8 T cells in ankylosing spondylitis. TCRdb fed the 5' RACE reads into MiXCR, producing one record per CDR3 protein. This repertoire shows roughly 250,000 distinct CDR3 sequences, 8.6% found once; its top ten account for almost 7%. What was sequenced was blood, either unsorted or a sorted T cell fraction (not recorded which). The receptors here all came from a male donor with ankylosing spondylitis or in good health (not recorded which).

This clonotype came up many times. The chain uses TRBV20-1 and TRBJ2-3; 8 bases agree with TRBD1. CDR1 is DFQATT and CDR2 is SNEGSKA in the germline V gene (reference sequence). Unmatched junction bases numbered 7, after V lost 5 bases and J lost 3 bases. This CDR3 has 14 residues. The CDR3, as DNA: TGCAGTGCTCCGGACAGGGTAGATACAGATACGCAGTATTTT. Its translation: CSAPDRVDTDTQYF.

This clonotype was seen ten or more times. CDR3 DNA sequence: TGCGCCAGCAGCTTGGCCCCCCGTGGCTATGGCTACACCTTC. This sequence encodes CASSLAPRGYGYTF. The V and J genes are TRBV5-1 and TRBJ1-2; no clear D gene. Germline V CDR1 and CDR2: SGHRS, YFSETQ. The CDR3 length is 14 residues. V lost 0 bases and J lost 4, with 10 bases in between.